This is a list of T cell receptor beta chains from one sample in a study of T cell responses to AZD1222 COVID-19 vaccine. Here immunoSEQ multiplex PCR was the method, and the copy in TCRdb shows in-frame clones only, minus some. The sample shows some 80,000 clones, over 60% of them seen only once. The sequences come from peripheral blood, collected 28 days after the second dose of the MenACWY control vaccine. Receptor source: an adult who received the MenACWY meningococcal vaccine as a control. CDR3s include the opening cysteine and the closing phenylalanine or tryptophan. Fields, in order: CDR3 protein, J gene, V gene, CDR3 length.

CASSLGGIDGYTF | TRBJ1-2 | TRBV12-3/TRBV12-4 | 13
CASSFEGRVSHEQYF | TRBJ2-7 | TRBV5-1 | 15
CASSPRQETQYF | TRBJ2-5 | TRBV12-3/TRBV12-4 | 12
CASSLRENEKLFF | TRBJ1-4 | TRBV11-1 | 13
CASNSRELNTEAFF | TRBJ1-1 | TRBV19 | 14
CASSQGLLAPLHF | TRBJ1-6 | TRBV4-3 | 13
CASSPVRTSGANVLTF | TRBJ2-6 | TRBV11-1 | 16
CASTPGQTLGAQHF | TRBJ1-5 | TRBV5-8 | 14
CASSLGKGLSLRGQYF | TRBJ2-7 | TRBV7-3 | 16
CASSYGAGITDTQYF | TRBJ2-3 | TRBV6-5 | 15
CASSPSGSTYEQYF | TRBJ2-7 | TRBV7-2 | 14
CASSFASASSYEQYF | TRBJ2-7 | TRBV11-2 | 15
CASSDRASNTGELFF | TRBJ2-2 | TRBV13 | 15
CASSTGTGGETQYF | TRBJ2-5 | TRBV5-5 | 14
CASSPRGTGANTGELFF | TRBJ2-2 | TRBV18 | 17
CASSPPGLARSDTQYF | TRBJ2-3 | TRBV7-2 | 16
CASSYSGYTEAFF | TRBJ1-1 | TRBV6-5 | 13
CAWDWTSGMLWGYEQYF | TRBJ2-7 | TRBV30 | 17
CASETGAMNTEAFF | TRBJ1-1 | TRBV28 | 14
CASSAYPGAWEQFF | TRBJ2-1 | TRBV9 | 14
CASSTSISTVQPQHF | TRBJ1-5 | TRBV19 | 15
CASSTGPEREAFF | TRBJ1-1 | TRBV19 | 13
CASRTDYEQYF | TRBJ2-7 | TRBV30 | 11
CASSQELGASSYEQYF | TRBJ2-7 | TRBV3-1/TRBV3-2 | 16
CAAETSQGYTQYF | TRBJ2-3 | TRBV10-1 | 13
CASSPGQGSYEQYF | TRBJ2-7 | TRBV2 | 14
CASSLREGALSDTQYF | TRBJ2-3 | TRBV3-1/TRBV3-2 | 16
CASSITAQETQYF | TRBJ2-5 | TRBV28 | 13
CASSAGTSGRVNTFLSSYNEQFF | TRBJ2-1 | TRBV19 | 23
CASSRAGSYNEQFF | TRBJ2-1 | TRBV6-5 | 14
CASSLAGPTNTEAFF | TRBJ1-1 | TRBV13 | 15
CASSVTRSGAGELFF | TRBJ2-2 | TRBV9 | 15
CASSERGRNTEAFF | TRBJ1-1 | TRBV2 | 14
CASSLESGGFDEQYF | TRBJ2-7 | TRBV7-8 | 15
CASSAKSGYGAPLHF | TRBJ1-6 | TRBV10-2 | 15
CSVDNRRGTEAFF | TRBJ1-1 | TRBV29-1 | 13
CSVSTGVDTEAFF | TRBJ1-1 | TRBV29-1 | 13